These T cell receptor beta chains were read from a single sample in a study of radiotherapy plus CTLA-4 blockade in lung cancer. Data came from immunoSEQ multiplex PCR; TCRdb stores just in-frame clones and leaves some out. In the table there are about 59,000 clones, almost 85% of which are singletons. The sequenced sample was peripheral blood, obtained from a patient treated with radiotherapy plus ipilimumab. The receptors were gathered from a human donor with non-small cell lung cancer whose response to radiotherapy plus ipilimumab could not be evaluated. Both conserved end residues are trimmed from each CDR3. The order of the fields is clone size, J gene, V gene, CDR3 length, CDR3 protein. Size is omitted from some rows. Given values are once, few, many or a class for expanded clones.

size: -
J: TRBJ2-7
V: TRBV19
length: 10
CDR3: AGEGPTYEQY

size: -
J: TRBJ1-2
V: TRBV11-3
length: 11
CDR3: ASSRTVNYGYT

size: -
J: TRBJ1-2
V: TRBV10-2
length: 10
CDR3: ASGLDRDGYT

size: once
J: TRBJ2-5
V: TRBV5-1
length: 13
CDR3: ASSLVAGVQETQY

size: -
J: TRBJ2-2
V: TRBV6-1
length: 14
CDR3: ASSEALHGGTGELF

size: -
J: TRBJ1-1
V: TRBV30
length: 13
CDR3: AWTSAGQGGKEAF

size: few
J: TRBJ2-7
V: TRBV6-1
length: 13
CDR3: ASSPGQGNSYEQY

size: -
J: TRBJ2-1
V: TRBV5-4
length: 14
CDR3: ASSPPGTGGRNEQF

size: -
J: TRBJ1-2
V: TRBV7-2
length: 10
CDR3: ASSTASYGYT

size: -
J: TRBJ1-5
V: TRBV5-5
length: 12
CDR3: ASRWGTGNQPQH

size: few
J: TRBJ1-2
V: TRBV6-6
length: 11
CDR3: ASSAGSDYGYT

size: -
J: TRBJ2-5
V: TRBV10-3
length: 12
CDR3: AISDPGGSRTQY

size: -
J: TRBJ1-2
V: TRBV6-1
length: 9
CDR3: ASNPGYGYT

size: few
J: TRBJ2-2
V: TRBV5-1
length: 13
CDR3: ASSINRGDTGELF

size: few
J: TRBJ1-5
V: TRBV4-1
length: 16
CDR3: ASSQDWVEGAPNQPQH

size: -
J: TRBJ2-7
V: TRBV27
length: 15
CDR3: ASSFLTGGLPTYEQY

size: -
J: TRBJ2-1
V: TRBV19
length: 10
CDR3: ASSTPGNEQF

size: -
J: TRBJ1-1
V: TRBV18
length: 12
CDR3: ASSPGEGRTEAF

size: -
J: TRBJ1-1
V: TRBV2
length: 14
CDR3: ASSGSGGQVNTEAF

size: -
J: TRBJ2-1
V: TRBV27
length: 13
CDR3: ASSLRLAGYNEQF

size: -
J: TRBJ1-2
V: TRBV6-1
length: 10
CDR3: ASIFLGAGYT

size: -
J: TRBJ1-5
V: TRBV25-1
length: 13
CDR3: ASSESGGLGQPQH

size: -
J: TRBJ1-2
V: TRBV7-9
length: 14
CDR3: ASSPDSPTPNYGYT

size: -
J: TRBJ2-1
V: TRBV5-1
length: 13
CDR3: ASSLSRNSYNEQF

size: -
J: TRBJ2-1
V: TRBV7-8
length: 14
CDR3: ASSSLLAGAFNEQF

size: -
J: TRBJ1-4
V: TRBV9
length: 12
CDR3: ASSRTGSNEKLF

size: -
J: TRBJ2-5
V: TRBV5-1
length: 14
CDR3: ASSPGGAIRQETQY